The clone carrying this TCR beta chain was counted a few times. The antigen is undetermined. This specimen comes from a study of identical twins. Findings and limits, study-wide: Partial confounding of zero-insertion analyses by invariant MAIT and iNKT cells was possible. The more abundant beta clonotypes in cord blood had fewer insertions, and memory repertoires did not show this.

TCRdb used MiXCR to reprocess the 5' RACE reads, holding one entry per CDR3 protein. In the table there are hundreds of thousands of distinct CDR3 sequences, 9% to 15% of which are singletons. Among all donors, each was a healthy Caucasian. V lost 3 bases to trimming and J lost 8 bases, with 17 bases between them. This CDR3 has 15 residues. Germline CDR1 SGHRS, CDR2 YFSETQ. The same data also contributed to another study, on yellow fever vaccine responses in identical twins. That study adds: It has been reported that, in twins, the vaccine T cell response seemed partly convergent and partly personalized.

This receptor was obtained from a woman between 18 and 29 years old in good health. J is TRBJ1-4 and V is TRBV5-1; the D gene is possibly TRBD1 (5 bases). The specimen was PBMCs. The CDR3 DNA is TGCGCCAGCAGCTCTATAGGGGTACGGGAAGAAAAACTGTTTTTT. Protein sequence: CASSSIGVREEKLFF. The whole variable domain, filled in from reference TRBV5-1 and TRBJ1-4, reads KAGVTQTPRYLIKTRGQQVTLSCSPISGHRSVSWYQQTPGQGLQFLFEYFSETQRNKGNFPGRFSGRQFSNSRSEMNVSTLELGDSALYLCASSSIGVREEKLFFGSGTQLSVL.